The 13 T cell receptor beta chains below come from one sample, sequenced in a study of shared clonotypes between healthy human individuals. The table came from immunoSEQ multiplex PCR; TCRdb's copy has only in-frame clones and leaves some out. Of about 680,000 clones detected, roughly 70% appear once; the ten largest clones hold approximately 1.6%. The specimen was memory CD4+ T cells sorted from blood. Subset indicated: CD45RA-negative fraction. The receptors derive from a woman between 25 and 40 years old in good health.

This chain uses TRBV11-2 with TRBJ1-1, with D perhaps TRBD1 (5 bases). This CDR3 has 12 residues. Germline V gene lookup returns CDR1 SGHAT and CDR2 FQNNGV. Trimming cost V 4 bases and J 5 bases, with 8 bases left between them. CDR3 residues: CASSSRTTEAFF. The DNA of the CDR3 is TGTGCCAGCAGCTCACGGACAACTGAAGCTTTCTTT.

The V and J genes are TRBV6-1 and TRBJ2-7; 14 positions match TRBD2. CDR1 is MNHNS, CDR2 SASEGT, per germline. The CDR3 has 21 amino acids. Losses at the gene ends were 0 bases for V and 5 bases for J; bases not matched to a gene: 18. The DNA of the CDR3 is TGTGCCAGCAGTGAAGCGCCGACCCGTCGACTAGCGGGAGGGCCCATTAACGAGCAGTACTTC. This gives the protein CASSEAPTRRLAGGPINEQYF.

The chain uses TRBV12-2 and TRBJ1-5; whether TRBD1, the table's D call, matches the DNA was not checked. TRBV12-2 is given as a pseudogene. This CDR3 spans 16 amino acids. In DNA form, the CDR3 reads TGTGCAAGTCGATGGGCAGGGTGGTTTCGCAATCAGCCCCAGCATTTT. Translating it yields CASRWAGWFRNQPQHF.

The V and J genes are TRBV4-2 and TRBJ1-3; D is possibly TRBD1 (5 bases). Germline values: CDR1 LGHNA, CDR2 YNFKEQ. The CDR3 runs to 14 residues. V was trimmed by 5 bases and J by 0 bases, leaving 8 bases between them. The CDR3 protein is CASSWGVSGNTIYF. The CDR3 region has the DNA TGTGCCAGCAGCTGGGGGGTCTCTGGAAACACCATATATTTT.

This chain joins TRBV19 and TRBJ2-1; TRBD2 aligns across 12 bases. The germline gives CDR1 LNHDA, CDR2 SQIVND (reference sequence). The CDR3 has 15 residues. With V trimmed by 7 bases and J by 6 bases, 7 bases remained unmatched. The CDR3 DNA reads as TGTGCCAGTATGAGCCTAGCGGGAGGGGTCAATGAGCAGTTCTTC. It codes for CASMSLAGGVNEQFF. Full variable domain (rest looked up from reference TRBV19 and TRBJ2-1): DGGITQSPKYLFRKEGQNVTLSCEQNLNHDAMYWYRQDPGQGLRLIYYSQIVNDFQKGDIAEGYSVSREKKESFPLTVTSAQKNPTAFYLCASMSLAGGVNEQFFGPGTRLTVL.

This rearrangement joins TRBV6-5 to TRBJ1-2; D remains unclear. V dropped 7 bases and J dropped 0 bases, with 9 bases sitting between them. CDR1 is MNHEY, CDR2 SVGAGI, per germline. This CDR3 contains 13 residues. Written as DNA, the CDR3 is TGTGCCAGCACCTCGACGGCTAACTATGGCTACACCTTC. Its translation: CASTSTANYGYTF.

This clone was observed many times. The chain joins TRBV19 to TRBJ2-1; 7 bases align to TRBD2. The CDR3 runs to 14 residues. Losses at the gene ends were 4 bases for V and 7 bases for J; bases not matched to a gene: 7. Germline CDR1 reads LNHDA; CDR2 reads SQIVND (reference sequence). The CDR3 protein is CASSRHLAVNEQFF. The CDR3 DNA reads TGTGCCAGTAGTAGACATCTAGCGGTGAATGAGCAGTTCTTC.

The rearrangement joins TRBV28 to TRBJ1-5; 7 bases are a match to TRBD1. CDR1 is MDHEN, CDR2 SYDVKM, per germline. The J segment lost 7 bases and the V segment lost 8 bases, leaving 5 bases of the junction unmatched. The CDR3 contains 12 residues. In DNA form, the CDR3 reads TGTGCCAGCGACAGGGCTCCCCAGCCCCAGCATTTT. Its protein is CASDRAPQPQHF.

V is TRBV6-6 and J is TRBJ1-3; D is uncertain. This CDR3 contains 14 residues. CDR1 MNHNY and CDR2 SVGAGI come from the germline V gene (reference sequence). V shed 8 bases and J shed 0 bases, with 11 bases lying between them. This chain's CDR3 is CASRRLNSGNTIYF. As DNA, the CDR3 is TGTGCCAGCCGTCGCCTTAACTCTGGAAACACCATATATTTT.

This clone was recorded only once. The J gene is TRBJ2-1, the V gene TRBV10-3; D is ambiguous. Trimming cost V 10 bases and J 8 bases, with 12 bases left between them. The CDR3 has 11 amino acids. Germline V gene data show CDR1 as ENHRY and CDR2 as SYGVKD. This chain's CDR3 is CATSPADEQFF. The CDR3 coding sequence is TGTGCCACCTCCCCTGCTGATGAGCAGTTCTTC.

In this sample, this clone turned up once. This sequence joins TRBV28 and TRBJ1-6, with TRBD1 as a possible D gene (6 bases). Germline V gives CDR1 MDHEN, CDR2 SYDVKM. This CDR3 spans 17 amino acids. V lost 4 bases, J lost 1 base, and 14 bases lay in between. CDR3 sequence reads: CASSSHLGQSYNSPLHF. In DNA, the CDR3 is TGTGCCAGCAGTTCCCACCTAGGACAGTCCTATAATTCACCCCTCCACTTT. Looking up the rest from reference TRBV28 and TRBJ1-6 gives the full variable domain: DVKVTQSSRYLVKRTGEKVFLECVQDMDHENMFWYRQDPGLGLRLIYFSYDVKMKEKGDIPEGYSVSREKKERFSLILESASTNQTSMYLCASSSHLGQSYNSPLHFGNGTRLTVT.

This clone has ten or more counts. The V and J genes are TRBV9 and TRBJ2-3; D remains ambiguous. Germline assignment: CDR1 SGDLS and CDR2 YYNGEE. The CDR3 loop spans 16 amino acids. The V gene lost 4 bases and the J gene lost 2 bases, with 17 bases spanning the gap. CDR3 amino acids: CASSPSRTRNTDTQYF. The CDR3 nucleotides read TGTGCCAGCAGCCCCTCTCGGACCAGAAACACAGATACGCAGTATTTT.

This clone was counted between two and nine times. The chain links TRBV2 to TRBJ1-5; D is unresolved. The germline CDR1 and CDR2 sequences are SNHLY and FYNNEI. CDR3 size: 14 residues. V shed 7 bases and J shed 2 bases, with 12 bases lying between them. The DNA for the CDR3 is TGTGCCAGCAACGACAACGCCGGCAATCAGCCCCAGCATTTT. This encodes CASNDNAGNQPQHF.